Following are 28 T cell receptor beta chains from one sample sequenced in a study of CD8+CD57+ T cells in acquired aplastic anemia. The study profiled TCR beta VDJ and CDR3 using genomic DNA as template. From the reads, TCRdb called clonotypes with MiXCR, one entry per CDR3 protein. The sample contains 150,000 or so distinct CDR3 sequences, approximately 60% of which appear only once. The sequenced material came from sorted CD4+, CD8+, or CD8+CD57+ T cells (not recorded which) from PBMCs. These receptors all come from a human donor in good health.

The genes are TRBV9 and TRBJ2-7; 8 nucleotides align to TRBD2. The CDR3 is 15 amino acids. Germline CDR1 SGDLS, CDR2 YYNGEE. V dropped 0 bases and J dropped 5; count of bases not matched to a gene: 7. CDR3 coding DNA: TGTGCCAGCAGCGTAGGAACGGGGGGGCCCCACGAGCAGTACTTC. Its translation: CASSVGTGGPHEQYF.

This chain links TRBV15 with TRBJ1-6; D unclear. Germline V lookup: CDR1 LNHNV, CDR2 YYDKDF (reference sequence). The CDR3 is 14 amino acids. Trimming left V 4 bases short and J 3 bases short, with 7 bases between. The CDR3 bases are TGTGCCACCAGCACAGGATTCTATAATTCACCCCTCCACTTT. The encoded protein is CATSTGFYNSPLHF.

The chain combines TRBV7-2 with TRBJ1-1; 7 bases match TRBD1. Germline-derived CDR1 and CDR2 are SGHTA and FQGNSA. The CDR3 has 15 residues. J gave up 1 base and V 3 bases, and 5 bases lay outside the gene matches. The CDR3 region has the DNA TGTGCCAGCAGCTTCCTCGGGACAGCGAACACTGAAGCTTTCTTT. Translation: CASSFLGTANTEAFF.

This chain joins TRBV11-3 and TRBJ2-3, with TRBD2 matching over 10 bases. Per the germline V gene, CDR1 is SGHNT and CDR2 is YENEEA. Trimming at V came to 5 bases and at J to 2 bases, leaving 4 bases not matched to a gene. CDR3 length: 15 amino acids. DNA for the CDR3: TGTGCCAGCAGCGTAGCGGGAGGTCTCACAGATACGCAGTATTTT. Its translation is CASSVAGGLTDTQYF.

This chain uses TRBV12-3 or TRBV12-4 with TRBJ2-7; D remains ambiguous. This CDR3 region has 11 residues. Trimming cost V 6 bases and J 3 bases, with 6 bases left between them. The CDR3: CASSQYYEQYF. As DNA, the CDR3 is TGTGCCAGCAGCCAATACTACGAGCAGTACTTC.

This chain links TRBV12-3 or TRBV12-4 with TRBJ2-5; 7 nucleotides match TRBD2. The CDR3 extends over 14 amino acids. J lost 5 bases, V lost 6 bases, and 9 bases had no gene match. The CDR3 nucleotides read TGTGCCAGCAGCCTACGGGGGGAAGGGGAGACCCAGTACTTC. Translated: CASSLRGEGETQYF.

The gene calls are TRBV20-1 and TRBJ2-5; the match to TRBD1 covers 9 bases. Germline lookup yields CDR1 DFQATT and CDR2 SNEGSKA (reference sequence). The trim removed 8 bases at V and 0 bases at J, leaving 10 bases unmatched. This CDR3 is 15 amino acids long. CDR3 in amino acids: CSTTRDRVYQETQYF. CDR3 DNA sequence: TGCAGTACTACCCGGGACAGGGTGTACCAAGAGACCCAGTACTTC.

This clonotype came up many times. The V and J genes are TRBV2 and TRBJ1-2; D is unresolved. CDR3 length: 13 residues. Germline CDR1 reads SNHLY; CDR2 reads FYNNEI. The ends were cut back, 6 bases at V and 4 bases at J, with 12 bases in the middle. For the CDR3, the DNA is TGTGCCAGCAGCGACGAAACTTTCTATGGCTACACCTTC. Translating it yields CASSDETFYGYTF. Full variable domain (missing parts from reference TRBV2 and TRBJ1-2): EPEVTQTPSHQVTQMGQEVILRCVPISNHLYFYWYRQILGQKVEFLVSFYNNEISEKSEIFDDQFSVERPDGSNFTLKIRSTKLEDSAMYFCASSDETFYGYTFGSGTRLTVV.

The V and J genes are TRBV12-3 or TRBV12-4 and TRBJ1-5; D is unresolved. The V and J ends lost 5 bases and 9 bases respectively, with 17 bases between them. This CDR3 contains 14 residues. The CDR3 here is CASSPTAFNGPQHF. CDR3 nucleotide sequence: TGTGCCAGCAGTCCCACAGCATTCAATGGGCCCCAGCATTTT.

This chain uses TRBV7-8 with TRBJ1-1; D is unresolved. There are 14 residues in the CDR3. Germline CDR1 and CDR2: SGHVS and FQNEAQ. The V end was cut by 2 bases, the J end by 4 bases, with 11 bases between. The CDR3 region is CASSLLQGGTEAFF. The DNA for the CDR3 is TGTGCCAGCAGCTTACTACAAGGAGGCACTGAAGCTTTCTTT.

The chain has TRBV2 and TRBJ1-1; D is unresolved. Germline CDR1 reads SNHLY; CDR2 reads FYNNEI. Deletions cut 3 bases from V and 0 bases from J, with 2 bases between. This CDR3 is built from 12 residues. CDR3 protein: CASSEMNTEAFF. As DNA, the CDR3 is TGTGCCAGCAGTGAGATGAACACTGAAGCTTTCTTT.

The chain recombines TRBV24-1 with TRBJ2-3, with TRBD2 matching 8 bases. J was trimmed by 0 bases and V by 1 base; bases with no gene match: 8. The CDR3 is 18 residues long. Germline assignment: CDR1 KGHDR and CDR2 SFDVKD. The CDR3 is CATSDFRYTSGSTDTQYF. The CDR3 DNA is TGTGCCACCAGTGATTTCCGTTACACTAGCGGTAGCACAGATACGCAGTATTTT.

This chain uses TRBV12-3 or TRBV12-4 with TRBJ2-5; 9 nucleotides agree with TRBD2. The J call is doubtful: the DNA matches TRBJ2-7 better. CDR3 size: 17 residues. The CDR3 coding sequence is TGTGCCAGCAGCGGAGCGGGAGCTAGCGGGGCTACCTACGAGCAGTACTTC. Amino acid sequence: CASSGAGASGATYEQYF.

CDR3 sequence (DNA): TGTGCCAGCAGGGGGACGGGACTAGCGGTTGAGCAGTTCTTC. Translating gives CASRGTGLAVEQFF. The chain combines TRBV5-6 with TRBJ2-1; 11 nucleotides align to TRBD2. Germline lookup yields CDR1 SGHDT and CDR2 YYEEEE. The V gene end was trimmed by 5 bases and the J gene end by 9 bases; junction bases not matched to a gene: 7. This CDR3 spans 14 amino acids.

The chain's CDR3 is CASSYGLAGETGELFF. The DNA for the CDR3 is TGTGCCAGCAGCTACGGACTAGCGGGAGAGACCGGGGAGCTGTTTTTT. This chain connects TRBV7-4 to TRBJ2-2; 13 bases fit TRBD2. The germline V gene has CDR1 SGHVT and CDR2 SQSDAQ. There are 16 residues in the CDR3. Trimming removed 4 bases from V and 5 bases from J; junction bases left unmatched: 4.

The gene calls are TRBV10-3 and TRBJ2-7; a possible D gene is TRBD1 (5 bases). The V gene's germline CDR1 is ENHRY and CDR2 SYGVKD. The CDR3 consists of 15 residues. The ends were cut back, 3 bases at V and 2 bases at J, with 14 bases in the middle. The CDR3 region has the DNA TGTGCCATCAGTGACAGGGTTTTCGTAACCTACGAGCAGTACTTC. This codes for CAISDRVFVTYEQYF.

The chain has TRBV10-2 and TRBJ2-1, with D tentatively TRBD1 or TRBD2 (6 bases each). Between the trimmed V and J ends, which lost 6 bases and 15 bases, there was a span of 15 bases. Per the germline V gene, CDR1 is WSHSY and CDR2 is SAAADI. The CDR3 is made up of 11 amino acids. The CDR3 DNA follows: TGCGCCAGCAGCGGGGGCCGATATTGGTTCTTC. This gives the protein CASSGGRYWFF.

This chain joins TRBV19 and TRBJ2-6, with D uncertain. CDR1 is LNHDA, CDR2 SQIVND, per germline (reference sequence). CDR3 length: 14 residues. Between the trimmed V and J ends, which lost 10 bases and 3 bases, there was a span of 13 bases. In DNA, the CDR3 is TGTGCCAATATTGGGGTGGGTGGGGCCAACGTCCTGACTTTC. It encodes CANIGVGGANVLTF.

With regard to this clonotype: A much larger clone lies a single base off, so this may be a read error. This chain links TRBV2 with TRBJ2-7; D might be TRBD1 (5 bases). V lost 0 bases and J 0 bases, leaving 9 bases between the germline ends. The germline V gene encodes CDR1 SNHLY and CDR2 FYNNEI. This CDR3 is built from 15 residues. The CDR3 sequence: CASSEALGASYEQYF. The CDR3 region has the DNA TGTGCCAGCAGTGAAGCGCTAGGGGCCTCCTACGAGCAGTACTTC.

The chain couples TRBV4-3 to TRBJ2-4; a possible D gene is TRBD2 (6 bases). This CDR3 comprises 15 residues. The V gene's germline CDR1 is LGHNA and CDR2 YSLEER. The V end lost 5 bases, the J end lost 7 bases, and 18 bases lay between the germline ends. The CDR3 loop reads CASSEGVGGRNIQYF. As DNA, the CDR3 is TGCGCCAGCAGCGAAGGGGTCGGGGGAAGGAACATTCAGTACTTC.

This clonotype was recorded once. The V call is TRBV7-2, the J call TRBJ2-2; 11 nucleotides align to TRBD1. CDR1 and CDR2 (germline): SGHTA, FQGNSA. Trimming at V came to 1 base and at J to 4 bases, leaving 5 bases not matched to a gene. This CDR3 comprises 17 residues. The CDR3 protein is CASSLGGGQGATGELFF. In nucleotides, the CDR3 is TGTGCCAGCAGCTTAGGAGGCGGACAGGGGGCCACCGGGGAGCTGTTTTTT.

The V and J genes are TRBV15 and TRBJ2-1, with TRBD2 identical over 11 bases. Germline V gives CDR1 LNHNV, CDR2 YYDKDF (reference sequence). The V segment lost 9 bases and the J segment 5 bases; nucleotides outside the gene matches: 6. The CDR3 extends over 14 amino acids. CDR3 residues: CATGSGRAHNEQFF. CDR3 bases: TGTGCCACAGGTAGCGGGAGGGCCCACAATGAGCAGTTCTTC.

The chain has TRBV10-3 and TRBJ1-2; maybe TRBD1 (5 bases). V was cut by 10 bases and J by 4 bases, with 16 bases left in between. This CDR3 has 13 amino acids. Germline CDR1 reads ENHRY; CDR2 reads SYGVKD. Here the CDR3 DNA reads TGTGCCAGTTCTAGGGACCCTGGCTATGGCTACACCTTC. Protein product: CASSRDPGYGYTF.

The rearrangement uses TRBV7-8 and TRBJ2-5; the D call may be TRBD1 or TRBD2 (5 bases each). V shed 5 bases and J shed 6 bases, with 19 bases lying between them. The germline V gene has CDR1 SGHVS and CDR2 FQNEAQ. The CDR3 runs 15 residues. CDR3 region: CASSGSETPGKTQYF. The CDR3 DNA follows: TGTGCCAGCAGCGGTAGCGAGACCCCAGGGAAGACCCAGTACTTC.

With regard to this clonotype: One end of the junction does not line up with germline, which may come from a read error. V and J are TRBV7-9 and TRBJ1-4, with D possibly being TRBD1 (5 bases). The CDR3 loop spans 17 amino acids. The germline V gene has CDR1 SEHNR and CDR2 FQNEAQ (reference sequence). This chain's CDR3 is CASSQTATAGGGEKLFF. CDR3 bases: TGCGCCAGCAGCCAGACAGCCACAGCGGGCGGTGGTGAAAAACTGTTTTTT.

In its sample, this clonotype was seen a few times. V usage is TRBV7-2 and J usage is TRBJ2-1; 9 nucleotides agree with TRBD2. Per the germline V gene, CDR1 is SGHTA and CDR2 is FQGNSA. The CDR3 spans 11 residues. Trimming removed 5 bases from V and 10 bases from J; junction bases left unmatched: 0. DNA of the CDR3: TGTGCCAGCAGCGGACTAGCGGAGCAGTTCTTC. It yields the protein CASSGLAEQFF.

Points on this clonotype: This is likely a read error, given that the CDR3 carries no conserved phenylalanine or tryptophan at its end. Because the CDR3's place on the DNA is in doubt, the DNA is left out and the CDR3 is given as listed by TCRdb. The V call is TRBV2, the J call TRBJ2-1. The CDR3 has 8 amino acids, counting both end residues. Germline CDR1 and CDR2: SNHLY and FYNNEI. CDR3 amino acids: CASSENEL.

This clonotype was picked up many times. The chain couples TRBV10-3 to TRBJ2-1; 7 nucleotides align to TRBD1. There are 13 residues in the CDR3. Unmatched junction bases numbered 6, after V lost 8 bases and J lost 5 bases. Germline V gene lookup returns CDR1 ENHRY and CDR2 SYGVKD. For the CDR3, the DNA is TGTGCCATCCGGACAGGAGAGCACAATGAGCAGTTCTTC. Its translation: CAIRTGEHNEQFF.